This TCR beta chain was profiled in a study of cytomegalovirus exposure and HLA in healthy donors. Study details: A subsequent analysis stated that the 95 to 150 validation repertoires were run on the same platform as the roughly 710 first-cohort repertoires. Study results and caveats: The study labeled 170 or so TCR beta chains cytomegalovirus-associated. CMV antigen specificity of three CMV-associated chains was confirmed in vitro.

On this clone: No antigen is known for it.

The ends were cut back, 1 base at V and 5 bases at J, with 12 bases in the middle. The germline V gene encodes CDR1 MNHEY and CDR2 SVGAGI. CDR3 length: 14 residues. Sequencing was performed with immunoSEQ multiplex PCR; in TCRdb, only in-frame clones are kept and a portion is missing. The data show under 300,000 clones, 90% seen once. These donors were members of the roughly 120-subject validation cohort, a group separate from the approximately 620-subject first cohort. V usage is TRBV6-5 and J usage is TRBJ2-7; possibly TRBD1 for D (5 bases). The sequence was obtained from a woman aged 18-29 years in good health and CMV-seronegative. Input material: PBMCs. CDR3 DNA sequence: TGTGCCAGCAGTTACTTTAGGGGCGGCAACGAGCAGTACTTC. Encoded protein: CASSYFRGGNEQYF.